A selection of T cell receptor beta chains follows, all from one sample in a study of blood T cell repertoires in COVID-19. Assay: immunoSEQ multiplex PCR; the TCRdb copy retains only in-frame clones and omits some. The sample carries hundreds of thousands of clones, over 75% recorded once. Sequencing was carried out using PBMCs or T cells enriched from blood (not recorded which). The origin of the receptors is a man younger than 35 who had recovered from COVID-19. The CDR3 runs from the conserved cysteine through the conserved F or W. Fields, in order: clone size, V gene, J gene, D gene, CDR3 protein, CDR3 DNA. D genes are given only for firm matches. Clone size is stated in some rows and not others, as once, few, many or a class when expanded.

abundance: -; v_gene: TRBV3-1/TRBV3-2; j_gene: TRBJ1-6; d_gene: TRBD1; CDR3aa: CASSSRGVGNSPLHF; CDR3nt: TGTGCCAGCAGCAGCAGGGGGGTGGGTAATTCACCCCTCCACTTT
abundance: -; v_gene: TRBV14; j_gene: TRBJ2-7; d_gene: -; CDR3aa: CASSQTAYEQYF; CDR3nt: TGTGCCAGCAGCCAAACTGCCTACGAGCAGTACTTC
abundance: -; v_gene: TRBV24-1; j_gene: TRBJ2-3; d_gene: TRBD1; CDR3aa: CATSDNHLRQGTGPDTQYF; CDR3nt: TGTGCCACCAGTGACAACCACCTTCGACAGGGAACAGGCCCAGATACGCAGTATTTT
abundance: -; v_gene: TRBV20-1; j_gene: TRBJ2-7; d_gene: -; CDR3aa: CSASEPGVEVYEQYF; CDR3nt: TGCAGTGCTAGTGAACCGGGAGTCGAAGTCTACGAGCAGTACTTC
abundance: few; v_gene: TRBV9; j_gene: TRBJ1-6; d_gene: TRBD1; CDR3aa: CASSAGQGQSPLHF; CDR3nt: TGTGCCAGCAGCGCGGGACAGGGGCAGTCACCCCTCCACTTT
abundance: -; v_gene: TRBV11-1; j_gene: TRBJ2-2; d_gene: TRBD2; CDR3aa: CASSSGRGTNTGELFF; CDR3nt: TGTGCCAGCAGCTCTGGGCGGGGGACGAACACCGGGGAGCTGTTTTTT
abundance: -; v_gene: TRBV29-1; j_gene: TRBJ1-5; d_gene: TRBD1; CDR3aa: CSATTGGAGNQPQHF; CDR3nt: TGCAGCGCTACCACAGGGGGCGCCGGCAATCAGCCCCAGCATTTT
abundance: -; v_gene: TRBV24-1; j_gene: TRBJ2-1; d_gene: TRBD2; CDR3aa: CATSDPGLAGVGNNEQFF; CDR3nt: TGTGCCACCAGTGACCCCGGACTAGCGGGAGTCGGTAACAATGAGCAGTTCTTC
abundance: -; v_gene: TRBV6-6; j_gene: TRBJ2-1; d_gene: TRBD2; CDR3aa: CASTSGRAVAYNEQFF; CDR3nt: TGTGCCAGCACTAGCGGGAGGGCCGTGGCCTACAATGAGCAGTTCTTC
abundance: -; v_gene: TRBV4-3; j_gene: TRBJ2-7; d_gene: -; CDR3aa: CASSQDKGGPYEQYF; CDR3nt: TGCGCCAGCAGCCAAGATAAGGGGGGGCCCTACGAGCAGTACTTC
abundance: -; v_gene: TRBV5-6; j_gene: TRBJ2-1; d_gene: -; CDR3aa: CASRSYYNEQFF; CDR3nt: TGTGCCAGCAGATCGTATTACAATGAGCAGTTCTTC
abundance: few; v_gene: TRBV12-3/TRBV12-4; j_gene: TRBJ1-1; d_gene: TRBD1; CDR3aa: CASSSGQGAAFF; CDR3nt: TGTGCCAGCAGTTCCGGACAGGGAGCGGCTTTCTTT
abundance: -; v_gene: TRBV29-1; j_gene: TRBJ1-4; d_gene: -; CDR3aa: CSVELQLDEKLFF; CDR3nt: TGCAGCGTTGAACTGCAGTTGGATGAAAAACTGTTTTTT
abundance: -; v_gene: TRBV12-5; j_gene: TRBJ1-2; d_gene: -; CDR3aa: CASGLGGAEDGYTF; CDR3nt: TGTGCTAGTGGTTTGGGTGGGGCAGAAGATGGCTACACCTTC
abundance: -; v_gene: TRBV5-1; j_gene: TRBJ2-2; d_gene: -; CDR3aa: CASSFGGYTGELFF; CDR3nt: TGCGCCAGCAGCTTCGGAGGATACACCGGGGAGCTGTTTTTT
abundance: -; v_gene: TRBV6-5; j_gene: TRBJ1-3; d_gene: -; CDR3aa: CASSLQGAGNTIYF; CDR3nt: TGTGCCAGCAGCCTCCAAGGGGCCGGAAACACCATATATTTT
abundance: once; v_gene: TRBV24-1; j_gene: TRBJ2-1; d_gene: TRBD2; CDR3aa: CATSDQGLAGADNEQFF; CDR3nt: TGTGCCACCAGTGATCAGGGACTAGCGGGAGCCGACAATGAGCAGTTCTTC
abundance: -; v_gene: TRBV10-3; j_gene: TRBJ1-2; d_gene: -; CDR3aa: CAISDFNYGYTF; CDR3nt: TGTGCCATCAGTGACTTTAACTATGGCTACACCTTC
abundance: -; v_gene: TRBV6-5; j_gene: TRBJ2-1; d_gene: -; CDR3aa: CASRRSYEQFF; CDR3nt: TGTGCCAGCAGGCGGTCGTATGAGCAGTTCTTC
abundance: few; v_gene: TRBV19; j_gene: TRBJ1-1; d_gene: TRBD1; CDR3aa: CASDRTGNGNTEAFF; CDR3nt: TGTGCCAGTGATCGGACAGGGAATGGGAACACTGAAGCTTTCTTT
abundance: once; v_gene: TRBV19; j_gene: TRBJ1-6; d_gene: -; CDR3aa: CASSISNNSPLHF; CDR3nt: TGTGCCAGTAGTATATCAAATAATTCACCCCTCCACTTT
abundance: -; v_gene: TRBV9; j_gene: TRBJ2-1; d_gene: TRBD2; CDR3aa: CASSVQTGTSAEQFF; CDR3nt: TGTGCCAGCAGCGTTCAAACCGGGACTAGCGCTGAGCAGTTCTTC
abundance: -; v_gene: TRBV9; j_gene: TRBJ2-1; d_gene: TRBD1; CDR3aa: CASSEGQGTFNEQFF; CDR3nt: TGTGCCAGCAGCGAGGGACAGGGGACTTTCAATGAGCAGTTCTTC
abundance: -; v_gene: TRBV6-5; j_gene: TRBJ2-1; d_gene: -; CDR3aa: CASSPDRPNEQFF; CDR3nt: TGTGCCAGCAGCCCCGACAGACCCAATGAGCAGTTCTTC
abundance: -; v_gene: TRBV15; j_gene: TRBJ1-1; d_gene: TRBD1; CDR3aa: CATSRDAGQGRNTEAFF; CDR3nt: TGTGCCACCAGCAGAGACGCTGGACAGGGGCGGAACACTGAAGCTTTCTTT
abundance: -; v_gene: TRBV6-2/TRBV6-3; j_gene: TRBJ2-3; d_gene: TRBD2; CDR3aa: CASSYYSGRMEDTQYF; CDR3nt: TGTGCCAGCAGTTACTATAGCGGGAGAATGGAAGATACGCAGTATTTT
abundance: -; v_gene: TRBV21-1; j_gene: TRBJ2-7; d_gene: -; CDR3aa: CASSKEGELAGYYEQYF; CDR3nt: TGTGCCAGCAGCAAAGAGGGGGAGCTAGCGGGATACTACGAGCAGTACTTC
abundance: -; v_gene: TRBV7-2; j_gene: TRBJ2-1; d_gene: -; CDR3aa: CASSADSANWNEQFF; CDR3nt: TGTGCCAGCAGCGCAGACAGTGCCAACTGGAATGAGCAGTTCTTC